This TCR beta chain derives from a study of CD8 T cells in cerebrospinal fluid in Alzheimer's disease (dated by TCRdb to the early 2020s). Regarding the study in general: The study assessed CSF T cell clonal expansion with two single-cell approaches: plate-based nested PCR sequencing and droplet-based sequencing. Whether clonally expanded T cells were present in cerebrospinal fluid from healthy elderly individuals and from patients with neurodegenerative disease was tested. In the droplet-based CSF analysis comparing patients with controls, there were roughly ten healthy controls (under 11,000 cells) and roughly ten patients with MCI or Alzheimer's disease (around 10,000 cells). A total of some 22 samples were covered by the CSF gene-expression analysis, in which Parkinson's disease patients were included.

Summary of the overall study and its limitations: In patients with MCI or Alzheimer's disease, the biggest CSF clone accounted for a larger percentage of TCRs than in controls. It was cautioned by the authors that a causal link between EBV and Alzheimer's disease is not established by the detection of EBV-specific TCRs in CSF. The overall clonality comparison included only samples with detectable clones (11 healthy, 5 MCI, 5 AD, 6 PD). When data were pooled, most of the 6 Alzheimer's patients but only 1 of 10 healthy subjects had a highly expanded clone, defined as at least 3% of TCRs. The EBV-specific clones were neither the most highly expanded clones nor enriched among patients.

The CDR3, cysteine through phenylalanine, is 14 amino acids long. No DNA sequence was recorded. According to the germline V gene, CDR1 reads SGHRS and CDR2 reads YFSETQ. Frequency classes this clonotype as medium-sized (0.01 to 0.1%); no count is given. What antigen it recognizes has not been identified. Library creation used 10x single-cell sequencing. Profiling of CSF cells was done with 10X Genomics single-cell V(D)J and 5' gene-expression libraries. CSF single-cell TCR libraries were sequenced on an Illumina NextSeq550. As for the original processing: V(D)J reads were aligned to the vdj-GRCh38 alts ensemble 2.0.0 reference and processed with the Cell Ranger vdj pipeline. Cell barcodes sharing the same set of productive CDR3 nucleotide sequences were defined as clonotypes. To connect clonality with transcriptional profiles, clonotype information was added to the gene-expression metadata in Seurat v3.0. Exclusion was applied to CSF cells with more than 1,800 genes, more than 7,500 UMIs or more than 10% mitochondrial reads. To identify TCRs with known antigen specificity, CDR3-beta sequences were compared against VDJdb. The network analysis of clone sharing was performed with the R package qgraph and was limited to TCRs that had complete alpha and beta chains. TCRdb reprocessed the reads, reporting each CDR3 protein sequence once and no DNA. The V and J calls, along with clone size, are taken from TCRdb and not from the paper's own processing. The table for this sample shows about 1,600 distinct CDR3 sequences. The ten largest clones capture around a tenth of the sample.

Acute infectious disease was absent in all participants, and all participants were in good physical condition. For droplet-based sequencing, live CSF cells were sorted with a live/dead marker. To pellet immune cells, CSF obtained by lumbar puncture was centrifuged at 300g. Each CSF sample was checked for red blood cells, and any sample showing blood contamination was excluded. CSF cells were cryopreserved in freezing medium, frozen overnight at -80 °C, and then stored in liquid nitrogen. Before analysis, CSF samples were stored for less than six months. The sample comprised cerebrospinal fluid. The sequence was collected from a human donor in good health. The sequence links TRBV5-1 to TRBJ2-1; there is no DNA to check the TCRdb D call of TRBD1. CDR3 protein: CASSLGTVHNEQFF.